These 17 T cell receptor beta chains were all obtained from the same sample, sequenced in a study of cytomegalovirus exposure and HLA in healthy donors. Vbeta (60) and Jbeta (13) primers were used in the PCR. This table comes from immunoSEQ multiplex PCR, and its TCRdb copy is limited to in-frame clones, with some not included. Altogether 250,000 to 350,000 clones are present, approximately 80% being singletons, with the ten largest covering less than 0.4%. Sequencing was done on a sample of PBMCs. These receptors originate from a girl aged 2-10 years in good health and CMV-seronegative.

The chain links TRBV4-1 to TRBJ2-5; perhaps TRBD2 as D (6 bases). CDR3 length: 15 residues. Per the germline V gene, CDR1 is MGHRA and CDR2 is YSYEKL. V was clipped by 4 bases and J by 4 bases, with 16 bases between them. Here the CDR3 reads CASSPVGLPPETQYF. Here the CDR3 DNA reads TGCGCCAGCAGCCCTGTGGGACTTCCCCCAGAGACCCAGTACTTC.

The rearrangement links TRBV12-5 to TRBJ1-4; tentative D call: TRBD1 (5 bases). The germline V gene has CDR1 LGHNT and CDR2 FRNRAP. The length of the CDR3 is 16 residues. V gave up 3 bases and J gave up 5 bases, with 16 bases separating them. CDR3 amino acids: CASGFIGGTVNEKLFF. The CDR3, as DNA: TGTGCTAGTGGTTTCATCGGGGGGACGGTGAATGAAAAACTGTTTTTT.

This clone turned up a few times. The gene calls are TRBV28 and TRBJ2-1; perhaps TRBD1 as D (6 bases). Germline CDR1 and CDR2: MDHEN and SYDVKM. V was shortened by 7 bases and J by 6 bases, with 25 bases between the two germline ends. The length of the CDR3 is 17 residues. CDR3 nucleotides: TGTGCCAGCACTCCTTCCGTGGGCAGGGGCTTCCTCAATGAGCAGTTCTTC. Translating it yields CASTPSVGRGFLNEQFF.

V is TRBV7-3 and J is TRBJ2-1, with TRBD2 matching 8 bases. CDR3 length: 15 amino acids. The V segment lost 5 bases and the J segment 6 bases; nucleotides outside the gene matches: 9. Germline loops: CDR1 SGHTA, CDR2 FQGTGA. In DNA, the CDR3 is TGTGCCAGCAGCCAAGCGGGAGTTCTTCTCAATGAGCAGTTCTTC. Translation gives CASSQAGVLLNEQFF.

The chain employs TRBV19 and TRBJ2-1; TRBD2 matches 11 bases. V dropped 7 bases and J dropped 3; count of bases not matched to a gene: 5. The CDR3 extends over 15 amino acids. Per the germline V gene, CDR1 is LNHDA and CDR2 is SQIVND (reference sequence). The CDR3 sequence is CASTLAGGLYNEQFF. CDR3 bases: TGTGCCAGTACCCTAGCGGGAGGCCTCTACAATGAGCAGTTCTTC.

This clone was counted a few times. The J gene is TRBJ2-1, the V gene TRBV5-1, with D hard to call. The germline CDR1 and CDR2 sequences are SGHRS and YFSETQ. CDR3 size: 16 residues. Trimming took off 0 bases at V and 2 bases at J, with 12 bases between the two ends. CDR3 DNA sequence: TGCGCCAGCAGCTTGGGGCAGTCGGGTCCCTACAATGAGCAGTTCTTC. This sequence encodes CASSLGQSGPYNEQFF.

V gene TRBV6-1 combines with J gene TRBJ2-5; D gene uncertain. CDR3 length: 13 residues. The germline gives CDR1 MNHNS, CDR2 SASEGT. V was cut by 4 bases and J by 0 bases, with 6 bases left in between. The CDR3 is CASSVRDQETQYF. The CDR3 nucleotides read TGTGCCAGCAGTGTACGAGACCAAGAGACCCAGTACTTC.

The chain recombines TRBV11-3 with TRBJ2-3; TRBD1 is a possible D gene (5 bases). Germline values: CDR1 SGHNT, CDR2 YENEEA. Trimming took off 3 bases at V and 4 bases at J, with 8 bases between the two ends. There are 13 residues in the CDR3. The CDR3 nucleotides read TGTGCCAGCAGCTTTAGGGGTCCAGATACGCAGTATTTT. It is translated as CASSFRGPDTQYF.

This clone was found a few times. This chain connects TRBV2 to TRBJ2-7; D perhaps matches TRBD1 (5 bases). V was trimmed by 4 bases and J by 6 bases, leaving 13 bases between them. This CDR3 has 13 amino acids. Germline V gene lookup returns CDR1 SNHLY and CDR2 FYNNEI. CDR3 region: CASSVAQGPEQYF. CDR3 nucleotides: TGTGCCAGCAGTGTAGCCCAGGGTCCCGAGCAGTACTTC. Filled out from reference TRBV2 and TRBJ2-7, the complete variable domain reads EPEVTQTPSHQVTQMGQEVILRCVPISNHLYFYWYRQILGQKVEFLVSFYNNEISEKSEIFDDQFSVERPDGSNFTLKIRSTKLEDSAMYFCASSVAQGPEQYFGPGTRLTVT.

The rearrangement uses TRBV7-3 and TRBJ2-1; 8 positions match TRBD2. This CDR3 contains 16 residues. Germline CDR1 is SGHTA and CDR2 is FQGTGA. After removal of 2 bases from V and 0 bases from J, the junction contained 3 bases not matched to a gene. The CDR3 loop is CASSLDGRASYNEQFF. The CDR3 DNA is TGTGCCAGCAGCTTAGACGGGAGGGCCTCCTACAATGAGCAGTTCTTC.

Concerning this clone: Other DNA sequences in the sample encode the same CDR3. This chain links TRBV7-3 with TRBJ2-5; weak D call: TRBD1 (6 bases). V was pared by 0 bases and J by 4 bases, with 9 bases between. This CDR3 is 14 amino acids long. Germline loops: CDR1 SGHTA, CDR2 FQGTGA. CDR3 sequence (DNA): TGTGCCAGCAGCTTAACAGGGGGTAGAGAGACCCAGTACTTC. It translates to CASSLTGGRETQYF.

Concerning this clone: A junction boundary mismatches the germline segment, possibly from a read error. The chain recombines TRBV7-9 with TRBJ1-2, with a weak D call TRBD1 (6 bases). Germline CDR1 is SEHNR and CDR2 is FQNEAQ (reference sequence). This CDR3 is 16 amino acids long. CDR3 in amino acids: CSSSTPGVGGQRGYTF. DNA of the CDR3: TGTTCCAGCAGCACCCCCGGCGTCGGGGGGCAAAGGGGCTACACCTTC. Full variable domain (outside the CDR3, taken from reference TRBV7-9 and TRBJ1-2): DTGVSQNPRHKITKRGQNVTFRCDPISEHNRLYWYRQTLGQGPEFLTYFQNEAQLEKSRLLSDRFSAERPKGSFSTLEIQRTEQGDSAMYLCSSSTPGVGGQRGYTFGSGTRLTVV.

This clone was counted once. This chain uses TRBV6-5 with TRBJ1-3; D gene uncertain. CDR1 MNHEY and CDR2 SVGAGI come from the germline V gene. CDR3 length: 15 amino acids. V dropped 6 bases and J dropped 0 bases, with 12 bases sitting between them. The CDR3 here is CASSRRSSSGNTIYF. The CDR3 DNA reads TGTGCCAGCAGCCGGAGGAGCTCCTCTGGAAACACCATATATTTT.

V gene TRBV11-2 combines with J gene TRBJ2-7; D unresolved. The V and J ends lost 1 base and 3 bases respectively, with 19 bases between them. The CDR3 is 17 amino acids. In germline, CDR1 is SGHAT, CDR2 FQNNGV. The CDR3 nucleotides are TGTGCCAGCAGCTTAGTAGCCCCGCAGACCAAAGTCTACGAGCAGTACTTC. Its protein product is CASSLVAPQTKVYEQYF.

The rearrangement joins TRBV7-8 to TRBJ2-7; a weak D match, TRBD2 (5 bases). The V gene's germline CDR1 is SGHVS and CDR2 FQNEAQ. This CDR3 region has 13 residues. Trimming removed 0 bases from V and 4 bases from J, with 7 bases in between. CDR3 sequence reads: CASSLAREYEQYF. For the CDR3, the DNA is TGTGCCAGCAGCTTAGCGAGGGAGTACGAGCAGTACTTC. The complete variable domain, with remaining parts taken from reference TRBV7-8 and TRBJ2-7, reads GAGVSQSPRYKVAKRGQDVALRCDPISGHVSLFWYQQALGQGPEFLTYFQNEAQLDKSGLPSDRFFAERPEGSVSTLKIQRTQQEDSAVYLCASSLAREYEQYFGPGTRLTVT.

This chain uses TRBV19 with TRBJ2-5; possible D gene TRBD1, 6 bases. The CDR3 runs to 13 residues. Germline CDR1 LNHDA, CDR2 SQIVND (reference sequence). Trimming removed 5 bases from V and 3 bases from J, with 10 bases in between. The CDR3 spells CASSPGTKETQYF. CDR3 nucleotide sequence: TGTGCCAGTAGTCCGGGGACAAAAGAGACCCAGTACTTC. Supplemented by reference TRBV19 and TRBJ2-5, the full variable domain reads DGGITQSPKYLFRKEGQNVTLSCEQNLNHDAMYWYRQDPGQGLRLIYYSQIVNDFQKGDIAEGYSVSREKKESFPLTVTSAQKNPTAFYLCASSPGTKETQYFGPGTRLLVL.

The chain employs TRBV5-8 and TRBJ2-2, with 7 bases identical to TRBD2. V lost 4 bases and J lost 4; bases outside the gene matches: 4. Germline V gene lookup returns CDR1 SGHTS and CDR2 YDEGEE. This CDR3 has 14 amino acids. The CDR3 loop is CASSRDYFTGELFF. DNA for the CDR3: TGTGCCAGCAGCCGGGACTATTTCACCGGGGAGCTGTTTTTT.